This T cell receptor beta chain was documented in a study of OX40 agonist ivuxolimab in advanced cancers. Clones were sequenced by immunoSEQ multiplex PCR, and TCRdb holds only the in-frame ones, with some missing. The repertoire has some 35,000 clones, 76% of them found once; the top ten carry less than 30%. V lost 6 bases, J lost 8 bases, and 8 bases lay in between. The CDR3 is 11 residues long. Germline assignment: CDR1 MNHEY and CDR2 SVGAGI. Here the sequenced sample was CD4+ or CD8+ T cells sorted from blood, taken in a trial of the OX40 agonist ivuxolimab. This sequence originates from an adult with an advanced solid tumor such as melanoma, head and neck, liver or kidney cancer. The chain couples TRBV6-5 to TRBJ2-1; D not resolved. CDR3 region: CASSPYYEQFF. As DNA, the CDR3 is TGTGCCAGCAGCCCTTATTATGAGCAGTTCTTC.